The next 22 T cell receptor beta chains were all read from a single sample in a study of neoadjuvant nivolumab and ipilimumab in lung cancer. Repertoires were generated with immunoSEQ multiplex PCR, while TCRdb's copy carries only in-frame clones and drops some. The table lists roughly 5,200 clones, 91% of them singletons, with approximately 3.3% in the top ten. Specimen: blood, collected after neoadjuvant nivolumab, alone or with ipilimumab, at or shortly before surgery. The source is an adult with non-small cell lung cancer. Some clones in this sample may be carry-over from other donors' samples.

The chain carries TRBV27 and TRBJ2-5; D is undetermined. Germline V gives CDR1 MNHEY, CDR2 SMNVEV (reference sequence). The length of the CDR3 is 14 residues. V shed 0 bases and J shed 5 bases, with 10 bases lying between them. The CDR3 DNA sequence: TGTGCCAGCAGTTTATCGAGGATACGGGAGACCCAGTACTTC. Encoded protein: CASSLSRIRETQYF.

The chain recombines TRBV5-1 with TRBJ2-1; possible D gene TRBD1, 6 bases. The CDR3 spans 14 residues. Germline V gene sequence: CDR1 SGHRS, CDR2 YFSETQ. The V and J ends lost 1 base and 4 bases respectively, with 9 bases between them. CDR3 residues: CASSLQDSYNEQFF. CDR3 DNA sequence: TGCGCCAGCAGCTTGCAGGACAGTTACAATGAGCAGTTCTTC. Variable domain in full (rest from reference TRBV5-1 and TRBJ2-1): KAGVTQTPRYLIKTRGQQVTLSCSPISGHRSVSWYQQTPGQGLQFLFEYFSETQRNKGNFPGRFSGRQFSNSRSEMNVSTLELGDSALYLCASSLQDSYNEQFFGPGTRLTVL.

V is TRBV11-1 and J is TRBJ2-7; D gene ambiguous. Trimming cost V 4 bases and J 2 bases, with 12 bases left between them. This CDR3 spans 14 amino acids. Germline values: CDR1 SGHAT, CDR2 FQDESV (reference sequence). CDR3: CASSSQSFAYEQYF. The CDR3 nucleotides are TGTGCCAGCAGCTCCCAGAGCTTCGCCTACGAGCAGTACTTC.

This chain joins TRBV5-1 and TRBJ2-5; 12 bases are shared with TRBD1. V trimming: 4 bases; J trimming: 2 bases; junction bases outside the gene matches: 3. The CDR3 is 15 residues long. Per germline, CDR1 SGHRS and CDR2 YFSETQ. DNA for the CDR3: TGCGCCAGCAGCGGGACAGGGGGCAATCAAGAGACCCAGTACTTC. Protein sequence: CASSGTGGNQETQYF.

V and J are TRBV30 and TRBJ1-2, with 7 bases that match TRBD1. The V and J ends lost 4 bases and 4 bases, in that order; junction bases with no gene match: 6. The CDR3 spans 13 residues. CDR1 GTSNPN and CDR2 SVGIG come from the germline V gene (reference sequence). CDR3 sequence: CAWTHRDSYGYTF. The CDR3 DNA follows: TGTGCCTGGACGCATCGGGACAGCTATGGCTACACCTTC.

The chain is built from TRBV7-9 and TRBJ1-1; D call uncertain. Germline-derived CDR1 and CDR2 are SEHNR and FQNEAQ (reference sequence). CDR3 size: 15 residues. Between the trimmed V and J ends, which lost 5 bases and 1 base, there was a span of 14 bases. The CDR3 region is CASSPNLGSNTEAFF. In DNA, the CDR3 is TGTGCCAGCAGCCCTAATTTGGGGTCGAACACTGAAGCTTTCTTT.

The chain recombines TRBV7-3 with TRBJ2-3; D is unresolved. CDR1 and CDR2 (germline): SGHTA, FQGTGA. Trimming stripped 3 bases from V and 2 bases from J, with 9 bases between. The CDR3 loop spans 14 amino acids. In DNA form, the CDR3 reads TGTGCCAGCAGCTTTGGAGCGAACACAGATACGCAGTATTTT. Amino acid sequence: CASSFGANTDTQYF.

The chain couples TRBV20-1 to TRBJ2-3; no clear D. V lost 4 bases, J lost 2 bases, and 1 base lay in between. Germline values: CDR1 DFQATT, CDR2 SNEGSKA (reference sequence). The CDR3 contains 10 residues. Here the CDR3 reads CSAITDTQYF. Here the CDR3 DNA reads TGCAGTGCTATCACAGATACGCAGTATTTT.

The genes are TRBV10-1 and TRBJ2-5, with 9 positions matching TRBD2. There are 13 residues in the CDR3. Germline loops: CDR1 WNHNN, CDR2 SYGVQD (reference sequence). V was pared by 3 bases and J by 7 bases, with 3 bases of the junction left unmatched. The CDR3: CASSELRGGTQYF. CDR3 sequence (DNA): TGCGCCAGCAGTGAATTGCGGGGGGGGACCCAGTACTTC.

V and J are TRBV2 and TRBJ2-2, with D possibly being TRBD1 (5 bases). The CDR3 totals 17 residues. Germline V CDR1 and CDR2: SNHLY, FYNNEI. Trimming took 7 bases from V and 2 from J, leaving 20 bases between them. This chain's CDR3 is CASTGPPDNPNTGELFF. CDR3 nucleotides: TGTGCCAGCACCGGACCCCCGGACAACCCCAACACCGGGGAGCTGTTTTTT.

CDR3 loop: CASRRSYSNQPQHF. CDR3 nucleotide sequence: TGTGCCAGTAGGAGGTCTTATAGCAATCAGCCCCAGCATTTT. This chain links TRBV19 with TRBJ1-5; D unresolved. Per germline, CDR1 LNHDA and CDR2 SQIVND (reference sequence). The ends were cut back, 6 bases at V and 0 bases at J, with 9 bases in the middle. CDR3 size: 14 residues.

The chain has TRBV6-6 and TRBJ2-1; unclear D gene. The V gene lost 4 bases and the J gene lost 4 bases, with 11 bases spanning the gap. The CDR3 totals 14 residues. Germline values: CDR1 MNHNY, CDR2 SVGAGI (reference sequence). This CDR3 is CASSSPQEYNEQFF. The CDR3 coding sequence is TGTGCCAGCAGTTCCCCCCAGGAGTACAATGAGCAGTTCTTC.

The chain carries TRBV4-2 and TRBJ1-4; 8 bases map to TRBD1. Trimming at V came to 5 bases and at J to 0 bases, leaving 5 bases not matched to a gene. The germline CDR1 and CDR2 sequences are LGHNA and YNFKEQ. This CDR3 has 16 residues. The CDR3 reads CASSGDRLSTNEKLFF. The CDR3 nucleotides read TGTGCCAGCAGCGGGGACAGGCTATCAACTAATGAAAAACTGTTTTTT.

The CDR3 spells CSVERLGLASYEQYF. For the CDR3, the DNA is TGCAGCGTTGAAAGATTGGGACTAGCTTCCTACGAGCAGTACTTC. The V call is TRBV29-1, the J call TRBJ2-7; 9 positions match TRBD2. Germline-derived CDR1 and CDR2 are SQVTM and ANQGSEA. With V trimmed by 2 bases and J by 1 base, 6 bases remained unmatched. This CDR3 region has 15 residues.

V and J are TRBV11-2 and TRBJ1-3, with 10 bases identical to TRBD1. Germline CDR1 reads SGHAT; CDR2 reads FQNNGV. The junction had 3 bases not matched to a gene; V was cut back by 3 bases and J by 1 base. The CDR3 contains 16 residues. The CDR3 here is CASSFWDRGSGNTIYF. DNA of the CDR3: TGTGCCAGCAGCTTTTGGGACAGGGGTTCTGGAAACACCATATATTTT.

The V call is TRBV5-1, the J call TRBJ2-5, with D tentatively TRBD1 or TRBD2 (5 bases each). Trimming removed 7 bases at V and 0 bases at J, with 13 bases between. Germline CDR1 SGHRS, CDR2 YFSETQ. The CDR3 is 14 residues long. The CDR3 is CASQSRGNQETQYF. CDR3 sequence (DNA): TGCGCCAGCCAATCCCGGGGCAACCAAGAGACCCAGTACTTC. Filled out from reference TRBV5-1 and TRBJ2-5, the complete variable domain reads KAGVTQTPRYLIKTRGQQVTLSCSPISGHRSVSWYQQTPGQGLQFLFEYFSETQRNKGNFPGRFSGRQFSNSRSEMNVSTLELGDSALYLCASQSRGNQETQYFGPGTRLLVL.

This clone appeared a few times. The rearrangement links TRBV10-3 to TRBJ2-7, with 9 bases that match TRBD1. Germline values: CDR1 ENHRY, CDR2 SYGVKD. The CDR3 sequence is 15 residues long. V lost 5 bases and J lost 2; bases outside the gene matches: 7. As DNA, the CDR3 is TGTGCCATCAGTACCCCGGGACAGGGCACCTACGAGCAGTACTTC. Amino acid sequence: CAISTPGQGTYEQYF.

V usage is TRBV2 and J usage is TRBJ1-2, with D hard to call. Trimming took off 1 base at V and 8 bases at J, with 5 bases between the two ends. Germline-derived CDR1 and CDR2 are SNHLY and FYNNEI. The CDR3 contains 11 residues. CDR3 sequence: CASSEVRGYTF. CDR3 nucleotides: TGTGCCAGCAGTGAAGTGCGGGGCTACACCTTC.

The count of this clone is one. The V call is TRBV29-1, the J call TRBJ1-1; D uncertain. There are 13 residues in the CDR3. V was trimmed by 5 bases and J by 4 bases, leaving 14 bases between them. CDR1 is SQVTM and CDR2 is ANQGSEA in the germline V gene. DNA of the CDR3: TGCAGCGTTTCTACCGAGAGCCGCACTGAAGCTTTCTTT. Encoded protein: CSVSTESRTEAFF.

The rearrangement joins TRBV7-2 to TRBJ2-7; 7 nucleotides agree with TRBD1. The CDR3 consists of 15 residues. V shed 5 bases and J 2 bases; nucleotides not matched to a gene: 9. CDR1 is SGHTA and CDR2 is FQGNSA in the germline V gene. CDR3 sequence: CASSPNRDRTYEQYF. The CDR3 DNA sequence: TGTGCCAGCAGCCCAAACCGGGACAGAACCTACGAGCAGTACTTC. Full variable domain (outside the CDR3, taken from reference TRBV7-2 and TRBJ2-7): GAGVSQSPSNKVTEKGKDVELRCDPISGHTALYWYRQSLGQGLEFLIYFQGNSAPDKSGLPSDRFSAERTGGSVSTLTIQRTQQEDSAVYLCASSPNRDRTYEQYFGPGTRLTVT.

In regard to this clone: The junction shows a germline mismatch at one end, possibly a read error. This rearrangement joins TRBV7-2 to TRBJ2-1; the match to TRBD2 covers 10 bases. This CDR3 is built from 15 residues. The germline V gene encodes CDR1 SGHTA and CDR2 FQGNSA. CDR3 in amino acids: CASSLAGAGRNEQFF. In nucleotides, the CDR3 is TGTGCCAGCAGCCTAGCGGGAGCAGGTAGAAATGAGCAGTTCTTC.

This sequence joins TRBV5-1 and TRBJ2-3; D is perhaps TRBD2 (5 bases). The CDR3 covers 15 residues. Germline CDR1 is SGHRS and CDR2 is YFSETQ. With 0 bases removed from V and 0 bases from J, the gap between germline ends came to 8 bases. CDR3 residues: CASSLDSGSTDTQYF. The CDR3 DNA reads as TGCGCCAGCAGCTTGGACAGCGGTAGCACAGATACGCAGTATTTT.